The TCR beta chain described here comes from a study of cytomegalovirus exposure and HLA in healthy donors (dated by TCRdb to about 2017). Concerning the study at large: An earlier analysis of 587 of the donors reported about 300 Gb of sequence data and 117 million unique TCR beta sequences obtained from about 179 million T cells. Typing coverage varied by locus: 629-630 donors for A, B, C, DRB1 and DQB1; approximately 500 for DQA1; approximately 610 for DPA1; roughly 450 for DPB1. The study used immunosequencing to profile the T cell repertoires of approximately 640 subjects and linked those repertoires to cytomegalovirus serostatus. All discovery cohort repertoires had been generated on a single sequencing platform. Both class I and class II loci were covered by HLA typing, at four-digit resolution. Besides the first cohort of around 670 subjects, a separate validation cohort made up of 120 different subjects was used. An early release covering roughly 580 HLA-typed donors comprised roughly 300 gigabases of sequencing data and 85 million or so unique TCR sequences. In an earlier analysis of about 590 of the donors, high-throughput TCR beta sequencing was used to judge whether each TCR beta V gene segment behaved as functional or pseudogenic. A later genetic analysis used genome-wide SNP genotypes for about 60% of the roughly 700 donors, treating that subset as a discovery cohort. Roughly 5 DR-DQ haplotypes were handled as single units for association and clustering, since linkage in the cohort was strong. Donor age, sex, ethnicity and CMV serostatus were compiled together with the repertoire data. On average, approximately 250,000 unique TCR beta nucleotide sequences were sequenced per donor among 398 genotyped donors of the cohort, with roughly a sixth of those sequences being non-productive. Of the approximately 370 genotyped donors, roughly 76% were placed in the genetic ancestry cluster associated with self-reported Caucasian donors. A later analysis re-analyzed previously published TCR beta repertoires from approximately 700 donors and added high-resolution HLA genotyping to study TCR occurrence patterns. To predict cytomegalovirus infection status, the study combined high-throughput TCR immunosequencing, statistical association of individual TCRs with disease status, and machine learning. The study aimed to test whether cataloging public T cell receptors could reveal signatures of past pathogen exposure. Rather than using new phenotypic data, the later analysis identified candidate immune exposures from TCR beta sequences and from how often those sequences occurred across donors.

Measured from the cysteine to the phenylalanine, the CDR3 is 11 residues long. The entry retains the CDR3 DNA only, 33 bases that are in frame from base 1. Based on the germline V gene (reference sequence), the CDR1 and CDR2 sequences are GTSNPN and SVGIG. V and J are truncated by 1 base and 15 bases respectively, leaving an intervening sequence of 13 bases. The library was made by the immunoSEQ multiplex PCR assay. The multiplex PCR relied on a mix of 60 forward primers for TCR Vbeta segments and 13 reverse primers for TCR Jbeta segments. The CDR3 region of rearranged TCR beta genes was amplified from genomic DNA by a multiplex PCR assay. The Illumina HiSeq System was used to sequence the amplified TCR beta libraries as 87-base-pair reads. The source study handled its data this way. A later analysis tallied 75 million to 95 million unique TCR beta chains across the 666 repertoires, and approximately 12 million of those chains were shared by two or more donors. Raw reads were error-corrected and collapsed into unique sequences with a nearest-neighbor algorithm that merged closely related sequences to remove PCR and sequencing errors. V, D and J gene segments were assigned by aligning CDR3 sequences to IMGT reference sequences. Each retained sequence needed at least a six-nucleotide match to both a V gene segment and a J gene segment. A rearrangement counted as productive if the CDR3 had no stop codons and remained in frame with V and J, and every other rearrangement counted as non-productive. Following IMGT convention, CDR3 was defined as the stretch from the second conserved V-encoded cysteine to the conserved J-encoded phenylalanine. The earlier analysis of some 540 of the donors excluded any sequence lacking an unambiguous match to a single V gene segment. An earlier analysis of some 500 of the donors classified V segments as functional when productive rearrangements were above 56.7% and as segregating when the standard deviation between donors was above 5%. To diagnose cytomegalovirus status from the catalog of TCR beta chain sequences, a statistical classification framework was built. In a later analysis, TCR nucleotide sequences were compared against IMGT/GENE-DB human TR gene sequences so that V and J genes could be assigned. A later analysis assigned CDR3 sequences and most-parsimonious VDJ recombination scenarios with the TCRdist pipeline. In a later analysis, each TCR beta chain was defined by its CDR3 amino acid sequence together with its V-gene family, and reads lacking a unique V-gene family were excluded. To address suspected cross-contamination and a sequencing artifact, a later analysis removed over 500 highly shared, low-generation-probability nucleotide sequences. A later analysis calculated a clonal expansion index for each public chain from normalized within-repertoire ranks of inferred template counts. Generation probabilities in a later analysis came from a VDJ recombination model fitted to out-of-frame rearrangements, and those results were checked against IGoR. In a later analysis, hypergeometric tests were used to score TCR-TCR, TCR-HLA and TCR-CMV co-occurrence, with a repertoire-size bias correction applied to TCR pairs. A later analysis estimated false discovery rates by permuting HLA or CMV assignments 20 times. A later analysis grouped co-occurring TCRs with DBSCAN, adding TCRdist sequence similarity when clustering within HLA-allele-positive subsets. For co-occurrence clustering, repertoires with fewer than 30,000 or more than 120,000 public chains were excluded, along with roughly 5 repertoires with anomalous nucleotide sharing. As stored in TCRdb, this immuneACCESS dataset retains in-frame rearrangements with V and J assigned. A fraction of the clones does not appear; measured against another copy, unresolved V genes explain less than half of the discrepancy, and the remainder lacks a known reason. V and J calls and clone size are copied from that table; D and trimming were computed from the DNA. A total of over 100,000 clones appear in this sample, around 75% of them only once. Clones ranked in the top ten supply roughly 0.9% of the sample.

The cohort comprised some 680 healthy bone marrow donors. At the time of sampling, all cohort members were nominally healthy, though unrecorded immune exposures were likely present. The donor tested CMV seronegative and was one of the 352 seronegative cohort members. A peripheral blood sample was provided by each donor, and peripheral blood mononuclear cells were used for TCR beta sequencing. Genomic DNA extraction from the blood cell samples was performed with the Qiagen DNeasy Blood Extraction Kit. Points the paper makes about the study in general: A cluster of highly shared sequence variants was judged likely to represent a technical artifact of the sequencing pipeline. For the cohort, immune exposure information was limited to CMV serostatus. Linkage disequilibrium might explain the correlated functional status among segregating V segments, but an unknown experimental factor could not be excluded. A further reported finding was that TCR beta sequences accurately predicted the HLA-A and HLA-B alleles for most subjects in the first cohort. In a later analysis, TCR association rates were found to vary across HLA loci, with the most associated TCRs seen for DRB1 alleles and the fewest for HLA-C alleles. HLA typing was unavailable for some donors at each locus, so association tests used only the typed subset. In this cohort, only TCR beta chains were sequenced, and detectable features were limited by the absence of alpha or paired-chain data. Broadly in line with IMGT annotations, most TCR beta V segments showed up in productive rearrangements about 90% or about 30% of the time in an earlier analysis of about 500 of the donors. The presence/absence analyses assumed that sequencing depth was roughly uniform across donors, and that assumption may not be true. Compared with the roughly 670-donor mean, donors in an Asian-associated ancestry cluster had fewer N-insertions in productive TCRs, according to a later genetic analysis. At a false discovery rate of 0.05, a later analysis linked roughly 17,000 TCR beta sequences to specific HLA alleles. Some IMGT-functional V segments, including TRBV6-2 and TRBV6-3, could not be distinguished by the 87-base-pair reads and were therefore excluded. Several of the top co-occurrence clusters appeared to be linked to parvovirus B19, influenza, CMV and Epstein-Barr virus, according to a later analysis. Most TCR sequences were observed very rarely across donors, whereas some public TCRs were present in many individuals. Assigning TCR associations to individual alleles was difficult when HLA alleles, especially DR and DQ, strongly co-occurred. In vitro tests confirmed that three of the cytomegalovirus-associated TCR beta chains recognize cytomegalovirus antigens. It was suggested by the authors that the approach could potentially be generalized to other disease states and immunological phenotypes. A later genetic analysis associated a missense DCLRE1C variant with V-gene and J-gene trimming of TCR beta chains, and an independent cohort replicated the association. The classifier was reported to diagnose cytomegalovirus status with high specificity and sensitivity in both the original cohort and the validation cohort. According to a later analysis, most CMV-associated TCR beta chains appeared to be HLA-restricted, and the HLA associations seemed to be driven largely by CMV exposure. Over 15 rarely observed V segments, including chromosome 9 orphons, were excluded from the earlier analysis of about 600 of the donors because counts were too low. In a later analysis, HLA-associated TCR beta chains were found to be more clonally expanded and to have lower generation probabilities than equally common non-associated chains. The study gave a list of 150 to 200 TCR beta chains associated with cytomegalovirus.

This clone occurred once. Its antigen has not been determined. There are no base qualities to consult, and no much larger clone falls within one base. Sequenced material: PBMCs. The sequence is built from TRBV30 and TRBJ2-1, with no confidently assigned D gene. The receptor comes from a woman aged 25-40 years in good health and CMV-seronegative. Here the CDR3 is given as CAWSGKAQRFF. The DNA sequence is as follows: TGTGCCTGGAGTGGAAAGGCCCAGCGGTTCTTC.